This T cell receptor (beta chain) was documented in a study of blood T cell repertoires in COVID-19. Overall study: Specimens from acute and convalescent COVID-19 originated in the United States, Italy and Spain. Nucleic acid was either cDNA or gDNA, and it came from T cells, B-cell-depleted T cells, or PBMCs.

As originally analysed: For nucleated cells, counts were estimated from reference gene primer amplification. Produced via immunoSEQ multiplex PCR; TCRdb's table is partial and in-frame only. That table furnishes V, J and clone size, whereas the DNA furnished D and trimming. The sample includes about 230,000 clones, 80% to 90% of them seen just once. The sequence was obtained from a man aged 35 to 55 with acute or convalescent COVID-19. Sequencing input: peripheral blood.

The CDR3 here is CASSRLAGAMGEETQYF. The CDR3, as DNA: TGTGCCAGCAGTAGACTAGCGGGGGCCATGGGTGAGGAGACCCAGTACTTC. The chain has TRBV28 and TRBJ2-5; 12 bases match TRBD2. Germline V gene data show CDR1 as MDHEN and CDR2 as SYDVKM. The CDR3 runs to 17 residues. J lost 5 bases, V lost 5 bases, and 12 bases had no gene match.